The 24 T cell receptor beta chains reported below all come from one sample, sequenced in a study of blood T cell repertoires in COVID-19. Libraries were prepared by immunoSEQ multiplex PCR; TCRdb keeps only in-frame clonotypes and omits some of them. In the table there are 150,000 to 200,000 clones, 80% to 85% of which are singletons. The sequenced material came from peripheral blood. The receptors stem from a man aged 18 to 29 with active or convalescent COVID-19.

The chain uses TRBV11-1 and TRBJ1-2, with 7 bases fitting TRBD1. Unmatched junction bases numbered 5, after V lost 5 bases and J lost 2 bases. The CDR3 extends over 14 amino acids. Germline V gene data show CDR1 as SGHAT and CDR2 as FQDESV (reference sequence). Written as DNA, the CDR3 is TGTGCCAGCAGCCCGGACAGGCAGAACTATGGCTACACCTTC. It is translated as CASSPDRQNYGYTF. The variable domain in full, with the rest retrieved from reference TRBV11-1 and TRBJ1-2, is EAEVAQSPRYKITEKSQAVAFWCDPISGHATLYWYRQILGQGPELLVQFQDESVVDDSQLPKDRFSAERLKGVDSTLKIQPAELGDSAMYLCASSPDRQNYGYTFGSGTRLTVV.

V usage is TRBV11-3 and J usage is TRBJ2-1; D ambiguous. Germline V gene data show CDR1 as SGHNT and CDR2 as YENEEA. The CDR3 is 14 amino acids. Trimming cost V 1 base and J 8 bases, with 12 bases left between them. CDR3 sequence (DNA): TGTGCCAGCAGCTTAGTACAGTCTGCAGATGAGCAGTTCTTC. As protein: CASSLVQSADEQFF.

The chain has TRBV2 and TRBJ2-7; no reliable D call. Germline CDR1 and CDR2: SNHLY and FYNNEI. The CDR3 sequence is 12 residues long. Trimming removed 2 bases at V and 3 bases at J, with 5 bases between. The CDR3 region is CASSEFGYEQYF. In DNA form, the CDR3 reads TGTGCCAGCAGTGAATTCGGCTACGAGCAGTACTTC.

J is TRBJ1-3 and V is TRBV3-1 (or the pseudogene TRBV3-2); tentative D call: TRBD1 (6 bases). V lost 6 bases, J lost 3 bases, and 15 bases lay in between. In germline, CDR1 is LGHDT, CDR2 YNNKEL (reference sequence). This CDR3 region has 15 residues. The CDR3 nucleotides are TGTGCCAGCAGTCCGACAGGCTTTTTTGGAAACACCATATATTTT. Its translation is CASSPTGFFGNTIYF.

DNA for the CDR3: TGTGCCAGCTCACCCAGCTACGGGAGGGCCGGGGATACGCAGTATTTT. It specifies CASSPSYGRAGDTQYF. The chain joins TRBV18 to TRBJ2-3; 8 bases agree with TRBD2. Germline CDR1 reads KGHSH; CDR2 reads LQKENI. J gave up 6 bases and V 3 bases, and 11 bases lay outside the gene matches. This CDR3 spans 16 amino acids.

On this clone itself: Different DNA sequences within this sample yield the same CDR3. The chain recombines TRBV5-1 with TRBJ2-5; 7 nucleotides align to TRBD2. The CDR3 covers 13 residues. The V and J ends lost 0 bases and 4 bases, in that order; junction bases with no gene match: 0. Germline assignment: CDR1 SGHRS and CDR2 YFSETQ. The CDR3 DNA sequence: TGCGCCAGCAGCTTGGGCGGGGGAGAGACCCAGTACTTC. Translating gives CASSLGGGETQYF.

The chain links TRBV7-2 to TRBJ1-5; D possibly corresponds to TRBD1 (5 bases). The germline CDR1 and CDR2 sequences are SGHTA and FQGNSA. This CDR3 spans 15 amino acids. V dropped 5 bases and J dropped 0 bases, with 11 bases sitting between them. CDR3: CASSPTALSNQPQHF. The CDR3 bases are TGTGCCAGCAGCCCGACAGCGCTTAGCAATCAGCCCCAGCATTTT.

V gene TRBV19 combines with J gene TRBJ1-1; D ambiguous. The V end was cut by 4 bases, the J end by 0 bases, with 9 bases between. The CDR3 spans 14 residues. CDR1 is LNHDA and CDR2 is SQIVND in the germline V gene (reference sequence). CDR3 coding DNA: TGTGCCAGTAGTACTTATCCTATGAACACTGAAGCTTTCTTT. Amino acid sequence: CASSTYPMNTEAFF.

The chain links TRBV5-1 to TRBJ1-1, with 9 positions matching TRBD1. This CDR3 comprises 15 residues. Germline V CDR1 and CDR2: SGHRS, YFSETQ. The V and J ends lost 7 bases and 0 bases, in that order; junction bases with no gene match: 7. CDR3 nucleotides: TGCGCCAGCGGGACAGGGCTCCAGATGAACACTGAAGCTTTCTTT. As protein: CASGTGLQMNTEAFF. Combining the CDR3 with reference TRBV5-1 and TRBJ1-1 gives the whole variable domain KAGVTQTPRYLIKTRGQQVTLSCSPISGHRSVSWYQQTPGQGLQFLFEYFSETQRNKGNFPGRFSGRQFSNSRSEMNVSTLELGDSALYLCASGTGLQMNTEAFFGQGTRLTVV.

The gene calls are TRBV6-1 and TRBJ1-4; D remains unclear. CDR3 length equals 14 residues. V was shortened by 1 base and J by 5 bases, with 8 bases between the two germline ends. Germline loops: CDR1 MNHNS, CDR2 SASEGT. The CDR3 spells CASSEDAENEKLFF. The CDR3 DNA follows: TGTGCCAGCAGTGAAGATGCAGAAAATGAAAAACTGTTTTTT.

The chain joins TRBV2 to TRBJ1-2; a weak D match, TRBD1 (5 bases). The CDR3 loop spans 14 amino acids. In germline, CDR1 is SNHLY, CDR2 FYNNEI. The V end lost 1 base, the J end lost 6 bases, and 12 bases lay between the germline ends. Here the CDR3 DNA reads TGTGCCAGCAGTGAAGGAAGGGGCGCAGATGGCTACACCTTC. This encodes CASSEGRGADGYTF.

The chain's CDR3 is CASSSMGLAGGPTGELFF. Written as DNA, the CDR3 is TGTGCCAGCAGCTCCATGGGACTAGCGGGAGGGCCGACCGGGGAGCTGTTTTTT. The V call is TRBV7-2, the J call TRBJ2-2, with 16 bases identical to TRBD2. The CDR3 length is 18 residues. In germline, CDR1 is SGHTA, CDR2 FQGNSA. Trimming at V came to 4 bases and at J to 5 bases, leaving 7 bases not matched to a gene.

The gene calls are TRBV9 and TRBJ2-2; D remains ambiguous. The CDR3 contains 16 residues. From germline, CDR1 is SGDLS and CDR2 YYNGEE. V lost 0 bases and J lost 6, with 15 bases in between. The CDR3 DNA follows: TGTGCCAGCAGCGTAGCTAATGGTGCGATCTCCGGGGAGCTGTTTTTT. It translates to CASSVANGAISGELFF.

The V and J genes are TRBV19 and TRBJ2-7, with 9 bases aligning to TRBD1. The trim removed 10 bases at V and 0 bases at J, leaving 7 bases unmatched. The CDR3 loop spans 14 amino acids. The germline V gene encodes CDR1 LNHDA and CDR2 SQIVND (reference sequence). The CDR3 DNA is TGTGCCACCGCAACAGGGGGCTACTCCTACGAGCAGTACTTC. This encodes CATATGGYSYEQYF.

The chain's CDR3 is CASSPTGFEQYF. CDR3 in DNA: TGTGCCAGCAGCCCGACAGGGTTCGAGCAGTACTTC. The genes are TRBV27 and TRBJ2-7, with 7 bases lining up with TRBD1. V lost 6 bases and J lost 6; bases outside the gene matches: 5. Germline CDR1 reads MNHEY; CDR2 reads SMNVEV (reference sequence). This CDR3 is 12 amino acids long.

The rearrangement joins TRBV18 to TRBJ2-7; 14 bases agree with TRBD2. Germline V gene sequence: CDR1 KGHSH, CDR2 LQKENI. The CDR3 extends over 17 amino acids. Unmatched junction bases numbered 7, after V lost 3 bases and J lost 3 bases. CDR3 DNA sequence: TGTGCCAGCTCACCGGCCTCCGGGACTAGCGGGAGCTACGAGCAGTACTTC. It translates to CASSPASGTSGSYEQYF. Full variable domain (missing parts from reference TRBV18 and TRBJ2-7): NAGVMQNPRHLVRRRGQEARLRCSPMKGHSHVYWYRQLPEEGLKFMVYLQKENIIDESGMPKERFSAEFPKEGPSILRIQQVVRGDSAAYFCASSPASGTSGSYEQYFGPGTRLTVT.

The genes are TRBV5-1 and TRBJ1-3, with 7 bases aligning to TRBD1. There are 16 residues in the CDR3. From germline, CDR1 is SGHRS and CDR2 YFSETQ. V gave up 2 bases and J gave up 2 bases; unmatched junction bases: 7. CDR3 sequence: CASSFDRAGPGNTIYF. The CDR3 DNA reads TGCGCCAGCAGCTTTGACAGGGCCGGCCCTGGAAACACCATATATTTT.

The chain links TRBV4-2 to TRBJ1-1, with a weak D call TRBD1 (5 bases). CDR3 length equals 16 residues. Germline values: CDR1 LGHNA, CDR2 YNFKEQ. The V and J ends lost 4 bases and 1 base respectively, with 16 bases between them. The CDR3 is CASSPLSRRENTEAFF. The CDR3 DNA reads as TGTGCCAGCAGCCCTTTGTCCCGCAGGGAGAACACTGAAGCTTTCTTT.

This sequence joins TRBV7-9 and TRBJ2-7; maybe TRBD1 (7 bases). The CDR3 runs 16 residues. V was shortened by 1 base and J by 1 base, with 14 bases between the two germline ends. Looked up from germline, CDR1 is SEHNR and CDR2 is FQNEAQ (reference sequence). CDR3 protein: CASSLGAGGMSYEQYF. CDR3 nucleotides: TGTGCCAGCAGCTTAGGGGCAGGGGGGATGTCCTACGAGCAGTACTTC.

The chain is built from TRBV7-6 and TRBJ2-1; perhaps TRBD2 as D (7 bases). V lost 2 bases and J 4 bases, leaving 12 bases between the germline ends. In germline, CDR1 is SGHVS, CDR2 FNYEAQ. The CDR3 is made up of 15 amino acids. The CDR3 spells CASSLTGGEYNEQFF. The CDR3 bases are TGTGCCAGCAGCTTAACGGGGGGCGAGTACAATGAGCAGTTCTTC.

As to this clone: The germline gene is not matched at one end of the junction; a read error may be the cause. The chain has TRBV4-1 and TRBJ2-2; a weak D match, TRBD2 (6 bases). CDR1 MGHRA and CDR2 YSYEKL come from the germline V gene. The CDR3 is made up of 17 amino acids. The CDR3 spells CASSHSWDPSSRGKLFF. The CDR3 DNA is TGCGCCAGCAGCCATTCCTGGGACCCTTCCTCTCGCGGGAAGCTGTTTTTT.

The chain recombines TRBV5-4 with TRBJ2-3, with D uncertain. The CDR3 runs to 15 residues. V dropped 0 bases and J dropped 0 bases, with 8 bases sitting between them. Germline lookup yields CDR1 SGHNT and CDR2 YYREEE (reference sequence). Here the CDR3 DNA reads TGTGCCAGCAGCTTGGACTACCTCAGCACAGATACGCAGTATTTT. Amino acids: CASSLDYLSTDTQYF. Using reference TRBV5-4 and TRBJ2-3 for the parts outside the CDR3, the full variable domain is ETGVTQSPTHLIKTRGQQVTLRCSSQSGHNTVSWYQQALGQGPQFIFQYYREEENGRGNFPPRFSGLQFPNYSSELNVNALELDDSALYLCASSLDYLSTDTQYFGPGTRLTVL.

The CDR3 here is CSVVTGYQETQYF. The CDR3 DNA reads as TGCAGCGTTGTGACAGGCTACCAAGAGACCCAGTACTTC. The gene calls are TRBV29-1 and TRBJ2-5; D possibly corresponds to TRBD1 (6 bases). Germline assignment: CDR1 SQVTM and CDR2 ANQGSEA. V lost 4 bases and J lost 0, with 9 bases in between. This CDR3 is built from 13 residues.

The V gene is TRBV7-6, the J gene TRBJ2-7, with D perhaps matching TRBD1 (5 bases). This CDR3 has 17 residues. Between the trimmed V and J ends, which lost 0 bases and 4 bases, there was a span of 19 bases. From germline, CDR1 is SGHVS and CDR2 FNYEAQ. This chain's CDR3 is CASSLAFGASTLYEQYF. The CDR3 DNA reads as TGTGCCAGCAGCTTAGCTTTTGGGGCGTCGACGCTTTACGAGCAGTACTTC.